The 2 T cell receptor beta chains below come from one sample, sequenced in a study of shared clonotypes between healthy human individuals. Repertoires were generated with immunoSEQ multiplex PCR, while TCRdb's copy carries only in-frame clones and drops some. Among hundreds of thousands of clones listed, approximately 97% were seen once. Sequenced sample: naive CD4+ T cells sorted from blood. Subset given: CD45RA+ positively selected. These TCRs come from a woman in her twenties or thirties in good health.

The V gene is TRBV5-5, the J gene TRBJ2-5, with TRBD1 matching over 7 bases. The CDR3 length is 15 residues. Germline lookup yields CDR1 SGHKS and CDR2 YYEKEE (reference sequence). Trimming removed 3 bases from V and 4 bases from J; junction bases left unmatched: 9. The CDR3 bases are TGTGCCAGCAGCTCCGGGACAGAGGCCGTAGAGACCCAGTACTTC. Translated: CASSSGTEAVETQYF.

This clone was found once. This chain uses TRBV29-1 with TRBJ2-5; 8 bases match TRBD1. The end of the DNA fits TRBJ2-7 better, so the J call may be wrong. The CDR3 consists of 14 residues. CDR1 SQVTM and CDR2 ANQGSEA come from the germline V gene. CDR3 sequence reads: CSVGYGRGPYEQYF. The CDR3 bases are TGCAGCGTTGGTTACGGCAGGGGGCCTTACGAGCAGTACTTC.